The clone carrying this TCR beta chain was recorded a few times. Its specificity is not known. This entry comes from a study of identical twins. TCRdb passed the 5' RACE reads through MiXCR, listing each CDR3 protein once. The table has hundreds of thousands of distinct CDR3 sequences, over 9% seen once. Trimming left V 4 bases short and J 3 bases short, with 7 bases between. CDR1 and CDR2 from the germline V gene are SQVTM and ANQGSEA. CDR3 size: 11 residues. All donors comprised healthy Caucasians. Study-wide findings and caveats: With abundant cord blood beta clonotypes, insertions were fewer; memory repertoires showed no such pattern. With beta out-of-frame sequences, excess sharing by twins was weaker.

The data also belong to a second study, concerning yellow fever vaccine responses in identical twins.

This receptor was taken from a woman younger than 35 in good health. The sample consisted of PBMCs. The chain is built from TRBV29-1 and TRBJ2-7; D call uncertain. Here the CDR3 DNA reads TGCAGCGTTGCCTTTGGCTACGAGCAGTACTTC. Its protein product is CSVAFGYEQYF.